Below, 29 T cell receptor beta chains from the same sample are listed, as sequenced in a study of blood T cells in healthy people across ages. Then a second PCR, running about 6 to 12 cycles, was carried out with a sample-barcoded 5' primer and a J-beta primer mix. MiXCR, applied by TCRdb to the 5' RACE reads, yields one record per CDR3 protein. The data hold hundreds of thousands of distinct CDR3 sequences, with approximately 30% observed a single time. Sequenced sample: blood. These TCRs come from a woman aged 80 or over in good health.

There are many counts of this clonotype. Possible read error: a much larger clone is one base away. The rearrangement links TRBV9 to TRBJ2-5, with D unresolved. V was shortened by 0 bases and J by 11 bases, with 20 bases between the two germline ends. Germline V gives CDR1 SGDLS, CDR2 YYNGEE. The CDR3 loop spans 15 amino acids. The CDR3 is CASSVGGTHYNEQYF. Written as DNA, the CDR3 is TGTGCCAGCAGCGTAGGTGGTACCCACTACAATGAGCAGTACTTC.

Concerning this clonotype: This could be a read error, since a much larger clone is one nucleotide away. This chain links TRBV6-5 with TRBJ2-7; 9 bases align to TRBD1. V lost 6 bases to trimming and J lost 7 bases; unmatched junction nucleotides: 16. There are 16 residues in the CDR3. The germline V gene has CDR1 MNHEY and CDR2 SVGAGI. The CDR3 coding sequence is TGTGCCAGCAGATTACGGGACAGGGTTATGCACAATGAGCAGTACTTC. It translates to CASRLRDRVMHNEQYF.

Worth noting for this clonotype: One end of the junction does not line up with germline, which may come from a read error. The CDR3 DNA reads TGTGCCACTGCCACATGGGTTAGCGGGGGGGTTGGAGAGCGGTTCTTC. Its protein is CATATWVSGGVGERFF. V gene TRBV27 combines with J gene TRBJ2-1; TRBD2 matches 11 bases. From germline, CDR1 is MNHEY and CDR2 SMNVEV (reference sequence). The CDR3 runs to 16 residues.

This clonotype has at least ten counts. The genes are TRBV5-1 and TRBJ1-4, with D hard to call. Trimming took 6 bases from V and 8 from J, leaving 2 bases between them. The CDR3 has 9 amino acids. Germline lookup yields CDR1 SGHRS and CDR2 YFSETQ. CDR3: CASNEKLFF. In DNA, the CDR3 is TGCGCCAGCAACGAAAAACTGTTTTTT. The full variable domain, with the rest looked up from reference TRBV5-1 and TRBJ1-4, is KAGVTQTPRYLIKTRGQQVTLSCSPISGHRSVSWYQQTPGQGLQFLFEYFSETQRNKGNFPGRFSGRQFSNSRSEMNVSTLELGDSALYLCASNEKLFFGSGTQLSVL.

This clonotype was counted a single time. The junction does not match germline at one end; this may be a read error. The CDR3, as DNA: TGTACCAGCAGCTTAAACCAGGGGAACACCGGGGAGCTGTTTTTT. Its translation is CTSSLNQGNTGELFF. The chain carries TRBV7-3 and TRBJ2-2, with D maybe TRBD1 (5 bases). CDR1 and CDR2 from the germline V gene are SGHTA and FQGTGA. The CDR3 spans 15 residues.

CDR3: CASSPELRGTEAFF. CDR3 nucleotide sequence: TGCGCCAGCAGCCCCGAATTAAGGGGCACTGAAGCTTTCTTT. The chain carries TRBV5-1 and TRBJ1-1; tentatively, D is TRBD1 (5 bases). Germline CDR1 is SGHRS and CDR2 is YFSETQ. This CDR3 is built from 14 residues. Between the trimmed V and J ends, which lost 4 bases and 4 bases, there was a span of 14 bases.

This clonotype was found many times. The CDR3 region has the DNA TGTGCCAGCAGCTTAGGACAGCAAAACATTCAGTACTTC. It yields the protein CASSLGQQNIQYF. The J gene is TRBJ2-4, the V gene TRBV7-2, with D tentatively TRBD1 (5 bases). From germline, CDR1 is SGHTA and CDR2 FQGNSA. The V end was cut by 1 base, the J end by 5 bases, with 6 bases between. The CDR3 is made up of 13 amino acids.

About this clonotype: This sequence may be a read error, since a much larger clone differs from it by one base. V usage is TRBV24-1 and J usage is TRBJ2-3; the match to TRBD1 covers 7 bases. Germline lookup yields CDR1 KGHDR and CDR2 SFDVKD. This CDR3 has 17 residues. The CDR3 DNA reads TGTACCACCAGTGATTTGCGGATAGGGGGCTCGGCAGATACGCAGTATTTT. It encodes CTTSDLRIGGSADTQYF.

This rearrangement joins TRBV4-1 to TRBJ2-1, with D uncertain. V gave up 4 bases and J gave up 1 base, with 11 bases separating them. The CDR3 is 15 amino acids. The germline V gene has CDR1 MGHRA and CDR2 YSYEKL. The DNA for the CDR3 is TGCGCCAGCAGCCCCATGGGTCAGTCCTACAATGAGCAGTTCTTC. Residues: CASSPMGQSYNEQFF.

A few counts support this clonotype. A read error may explain this, as a much larger clone is one base away. V gene TRBV7-2 combines with J gene TRBJ2-5; D uncertain. The CDR3 runs 16 residues. Germline values: CDR1 SGHTA, CDR2 FQGNSA. Trimming left V 1 base short and J 0 bases short, with 12 bases between. CDR3 residues: CASSLETCPYQETQYF. In nucleotides, the CDR3 is TGTGCCAGCAGCTTAGAGACCTGCCCGTACCAAGAGACCCAGTACTTC.

There are many counts of this clonotype. No DNA is shown, since the ends of the CDR3 on it are uncertain; the CDR3 is the one TCRdb lists. The rearrangement links TRBV7-9 to TRBJ2-5; the D segment call TRBD1 is taken from the table without a DNA check. The CDR3 length equals 14 residues, ends included. CDR1 and CDR2 from the germline V gene are SEHNR and FQNEAQ (reference sequence). CDR3 in amino acids: CASSFRFGGKTQYF.

This clonotype has a count of ten or more. The chain links TRBV5-5 to TRBJ2-7; 7 bases match TRBD1. The CDR3 spans 14 residues. Germline V gene lookup returns CDR1 SGHKS and CDR2 YYEKEE (reference sequence). The V segment lost 5 bases and the J segment 3 bases; nucleotides outside the gene matches: 8. The CDR3: CASSQTGTDYEQYF. The CDR3 DNA is TGTGCCAGCAGTCAGACCGGGACAGACTACGAGCAGTACTTC. The full variable domain, with the rest looked up from reference TRBV5-5 and TRBJ2-7, is DAGVTQSPTHLIKTRGQQVTLRCSPISGHKSVSWYQQVLGQGPQFIFQYYEKEERGRGNFPDRFSARQFPNYSSELNVNALLLGDSALYLCASSQTGTDYEQYFGPGTRLTVT.

This clonotype was counted many times. CDR3 region: CASSGGLMNTGELFF. CDR3 DNA: TGTGCCAGCAGCGGGGGCCTAATGAACACCGGGGAGCTGTTTTTT. The rearrangement joins TRBV2 to TRBJ2-2; D might be TRBD1 or TRBD2, each matching 6 bases. Between the trimmed V and J ends, which lost 6 bases and 1 base, there was a span of 12 bases. The V gene's germline CDR1 is SNHLY and CDR2 FYNNEI. CDR3 length: 15 residues.

In this sample, this clonotype turned up many times. This chain connects TRBV4-2 to TRBJ1-5; D perhaps matches TRBD1 (6 bases). This CDR3 has 15 residues. Trimming took off 3 bases at V and 2 bases at J, with 11 bases between the two ends. Germline V gene sequence: CDR1 LGHNA, CDR2 YNFKEQ. The CDR3 protein is CASSQQQGGNQPQHF. Here the CDR3 DNA reads TGTGCCAGCAGCCAGCAACAGGGAGGCAATCAGCCCCAGCATTTT.

This clonotype showed up just a few times. This may be a read error: a much more frequent sequence differs by one nucleotide. The gene calls are TRBV20-1 and TRBJ2-5, with D possibly being TRBD1 (6 bases). Germline CDR1 is DFQATT and CDR2 is SNEGSKA (reference sequence). Trimming cost V 8 bases and J 11 bases, with 18 bases left between them. The CDR3 spans 11 residues. Here the CDR3 DNA reads TGCAGTCCAACTGGACAGAAGGGGCAGTACTTC. Protein product: CSPTGQKGQYF.

CDR3 amino acids: CASSLGDGGAYEQYF. The CDR3 region has the DNA TGCGCCAGCAGCTTGGGGGACGGGGGGGCCTACGAGCAGTACTTC. The chain employs TRBV5-1 and TRBJ2-7, with 8 bases that match TRBD2. The CDR3 sequence is 15 residues long. Germline assignment: CDR1 SGHRS and CDR2 YFSETQ. Trimming at V came to 0 bases and at J to 2 bases, leaving 4 bases not matched to a gene.

Notes on this clonotype: A read error may produce the germline difference seen at one junction end. The J gene is TRBJ1-1, the V gene TRBV7-8; no clear D. The CDR3 loop spans 16 amino acids. Germline V CDR1 and CDR2: SGHVS, FQNEAQ. The CDR3 coding sequence is TGTGCCAGCAGCTTATTCGGGAGACTCATAAACACTAAAGCTTTCTTT. Its translation is CASSLFGRLINTKAFF.

As for this clonotype: A single base separates this from a much larger clone, so it may be a read error. The chain couples TRBV28 to TRBJ2-1; 7 bases match TRBD1. The end of the DNA is better explained by TRBJ2-7, so the J call may be wrong. CDR3 length: 15 amino acids. CDR1 MDHEN and CDR2 SYDVKM come from the germline V gene. CDR3 nucleotide sequence: TGTGCCAGCAGTAGTTCTGGGCTGGACAGGTACAAGCAGTACTTC. It yields the protein CASSSSGLDRYKQYF.

The chain employs TRBV7-2 and TRBJ2-3; D may be TRBD1 (6 bases). V gave up 2 bases and J gave up 2 bases, with 11 bases separating them. The CDR3 consists of 15 residues. The germline gives CDR1 SGHTA, CDR2 FQGNSA. This chain's CDR3 is CASSLPGHDTDTQYF. The CDR3, as DNA: TGTGCCAGCAGCTTACCGGGACATGACACAGATACGCAGTATTTT.

This clonotype has ten or more counts. This chain connects TRBV19 to TRBJ1-5; TRBD1 matches 8 bases. CDR3 length: 15 amino acids. The V gene's germline CDR1 is LNHDA and CDR2 SQIVND (reference sequence). V dropped 6 bases and J dropped 6; count of bases not matched to a gene: 10. DNA for the CDR3: TGTGCCAGTAGCCCACGTAGACAGGGGCGTCAGCCCCAGCATTTT. Its translation: CASSPRRQGRQPQHF.

This clonotype was observed at least ten times. V gene TRBV5-1 combines with J gene TRBJ1-2; 7 bases are a match to TRBD1. V lost 0 bases to trimming and J lost 7 bases; unmatched junction nucleotides: 6. Germline loops: CDR1 SGHRS, CDR2 YFSETQ. The CDR3 extends over 14 amino acids. The DNA of the CDR3 is TGCGCCAGCAGCTTGGGACAGGGCGAGCGTGGCTACACCTTC. This codes for CASSLGQGERGYTF.

The genes are TRBV12-3 or TRBV12-4 and TRBJ2-7; the D is unclear. Trimming removed 5 bases at V and 0 bases at J, with 11 bases between. This CDR3 spans 14 amino acids. CDR3 coding DNA: TGTGCCAGCAGTCATGTCCCCGGCTCCTACGAGCAGTACTTC. Its translation: CASSHVPGSYEQYF.

This clonotype was picked up a small number of times. J is TRBJ1-1 and V is TRBV7-2, with D uncertain. CDR3 size: 13 residues. Germline-derived CDR1 and CDR2 are SGHTA and FQGNSA. V lost 2 bases to trimming and J lost 7 bases, with 11 bases between them. CDR3 in amino acids: CASSLPTPLEAFF. For the CDR3, the DNA is TGTGCCAGCAGCTTACCTACACCTCTTGAAGCTTTCTTT.

The chain combines TRBV5-1 with TRBJ2-1; D uncertain. Trimming shortened V by 0 bases and J by 5 bases, and 6 bases separated the two germline ends. Germline V gene data show CDR1 as SGHRS and CDR2 as YFSETQ. The CDR3 runs to 13 residues. Here the CDR3 reads CASSLEGNNEQFF. CDR3 sequence (DNA): TGCGCCAGCAGCTTGGAGGGTAACAATGAGCAGTTCTTC.

The V call is TRBV20-1, the J call TRBJ1-2; D is perhaps TRBD1 (5 bases). The CDR3 contains 14 residues. Trimming shortened V by 0 bases and J by 7 bases, and 15 bases separated the two germline ends. CDR1 is DFQATT, CDR2 SNEGSKA, per germline (reference sequence). The CDR3 region has the DNA TGCAGTGCTAGAGATCCCGGGGCGCGCGTTGGCTACACCTTC. It translates to CSARDPGARVGYTF.

This clonotype has ten or more counts. This chain joins TRBV6-2 or TRBV6-3 and TRBJ2-7; a weak D match, TRBD2 (5 bases). Per germline, CDR1 MNHEY and CDR2 SVGEGT. V was pared by 8 bases and J by 4 bases, with 18 bases between. This CDR3 is 14 amino acids long. The CDR3 sequence is CASAGVTGFYEQYF. For the CDR3, the DNA is TGTGCCAGCGCCGGGGTCACCGGGTTTTACGAGCAGTACTTC.

This clonotype was seen ten or more times. Here the CDR3 DNA reads TGTGCCAGCAGTGTTCAATCAGGGGGCTTTTGGGACTATGGCTACACCTTC. It specifies CASSVQSGGFWDYGYTF. The chain employs TRBV6-1 and TRBJ1-2; 8 bases map to TRBD1. The junction had 13 bases not matched to a gene; V was cut back by 4 bases and J by 3 bases. Germline CDR1 is MNHNS and CDR2 is SASEGT. The CDR3 length is 17 residues.

This clonotype was picked up a small number of times. One base away lies a much larger clone, so this may be a sequencing read error. The rearrangement uses TRBV24-1 and TRBJ2-1; weak D call: TRBD1 (6 bases). The J call is uncertain, as TRBJ2-7 better fits the DNA end. The CDR3 is 15 residues long. CDR1 is KGHDR, CDR2 SFDVKD, per germline. This CDR3 is CATSDAQGAYNEQYF. CDR3 in DNA: TGTGCCACCAGTGATGCACAGGGTGCCTACAATGAGCAGTACTTC.

This chain connects TRBV30 to TRBJ1-3; D gene ambiguous. From germline, CDR1 is GTSNPN and CDR2 SVGIG (reference sequence). CDR3 length: 15 amino acids. The V gene lost 3 bases and the J gene lost 1 base, with 13 bases spanning the gap. CDR3 amino acids: CAWRMKGLSGNTIYF. CDR3 coding DNA: TGTGCCTGGAGGATGAAGGGCCTATCTGGAAACACCATATATTTT.